This T cell receptor (beta chain) appears in the sequencing data of a study of blood T cells in healthy people across ages. This CDR3 spans 15 amino acids. Between the trimmed V and J ends, which lost 4 bases and 0 bases, there was a span of 13 bases. Per the germline V gene, CDR1 is SEHNR and CDR2 is FQNEAQ (reference sequence). As for this clonotype: Its antigen is not known.

The authors ran a second PCR of about 6 to 11 cycles using a sample-barcoded 5' primer and a J-beta primer mix. TCRdb reanalysed the 5' RACE reads using MiXCR and keeps one entry per CDR3 protein. The table shows about 1.6 million distinct CDR3 sequences, with approximately 32% occurring only once. Study outcomes and limitations: Across samples, TCR beta diversity tracked strongly with naive T cell percentage. Investigators viewed diversity estimates from one million T cells as underestimates, the study reported. Per-million-T-cell TCR beta diversity fell roughly linearly with age.

The receptor's source is a woman aged 30 to 39 in good health. The sample was blood. J is TRBJ2-7 and V is TRBV7-9; D is perhaps TRBD1 (6 bases). The CDR3 sequence is CASSSTPGASYEQYF. The CDR3 DNA sequence: TGTGCCAGCAGCTCGACCCCAGGGGCCTCCTACGAGCAGTACTTC.